The rows below give T cell receptor beta chains drawn from one sample of a study of regulatory T cells in long-lasting Graves disease. TCRdb re-called the multiplex PCR reads through MiXCR, storing one row per CDR3 protein. The table lists around 400,000 distinct CDR3 sequences, approximately 25% of them singletons, with 25% to 35% in the top ten. The material sequenced was peripheral blood mononuclear cells (PBMCs), taken when the disease was refractory, from a patient treated with antithyroid drugs. The receptors were gathered from a woman between 40 and 50 years old with Graves disease. The CDR3 runs from the conserved cysteine through the conserved F or W. D genes are given only for firm matches. Only some rows state a clone size, as once, few, many or a class for expanded clones.

TRBJ2-7 | 14 | - | - | TRBV13 | TGTGCCAGCAGCCGACAGGCGCCACCCTACGAGCAGTACTTC | CASSRQAPPYEQYF
TRBJ2-2 | 17 | - | few | TRBV10-1 | TGCGCCAGCAGTGATTCCGTTGGTAGCGGGAACACCGGGGAGCTGTTTTTT | CASSDSVGSGNTGELFF
TRBJ2-3 | 17 | TRBD2 | - | TRBV11-3 | TGTGCCAGCAGCTTAGGTGGACTAGCGGGAGTTGCAGGTACGCAGTATTTT | CASSLGGLAGVAGTQYF
TRBJ2-5 | 15 | - | few | TRBV20-1 | TGCAGTGCTAGAGATCGGTACGGAGTCCAAGAGACCCAGTACTTC | CSARDRYGVQETQYF
TRBJ2-7 | 15 | - | - | TRBV30 | TGTGCCTGGACCCCAGGGACAAGATTTTTCTACGAGCAGTACTTC | CAWTPGTRFFYEQYF
TRBJ2-7 | 11 | TRBD1 | many | TRBV28 | TGTGCCAGCAAATCAGGGGGAGAGGAGTACTTC | CASKSGGEEYF
TRBJ2-3 | 14 | - | - | TRBV6-5 | TGTGCCAGCAGTTCCCCCCGACTTACAGATACGCAGTATTTT | CASSSPRLTDTQYF
TRBJ2-7 | 16 | TRBD1 | many | TRBV28 | TGTGCCAGCAGTCAGTACAGGGGACGAAGCTCCTACGAGCAGTACTTC | CASSQYRGRSSYEQYF
TRBJ2-2 | 14 | TRBD2 | few | TRBV19 | TGTGCCAGTATTGCTAGCGGGAGAACCGGGGAGCTGTTTTTT | CASIASGRTGELFF
TRBJ1-2 | 11 | - | many | TRBV7-4 | TGTGCCAGCAGCTCAGTCTATGGCTACACCTTC | CASSSVYGYTF
TRBJ2-6 | 16 | - | many | TRBV28 | TGTGCCAGCAGTTCATTCTGGGGCTCTGGGGCCAACGTCCTGACTTTC | CASSSFWGSGANVLTF
TRBJ2-7 | 14 | - | - | TRBV6-2/TRBV6-3 | TGTGCCAGCAGTTACTACCTCGGGGACTACGAGCAGTACTTC | CASSYYLGDYEQYF
TRBJ2-5 | 12 | - | many | TRBV7-8 | TGTGCCAGCAGCTTTTTGGCAGAGACCCAGTACTTC | CASSFLAETQYF
TRBJ2-5 | 15 | - | - | TRBV4-1 | TGCGCCAGCAGCCAAGTTGGTCGGAACCAAGAGACCCAGTACTTC | CASSQVGRNQETQYF
TRBJ1-1 | 11 | - | many | TRBV19 | TGTGCCAGTAGGACAGCAAACGGGGCTTTCTTT | CASRTANGAFF
TRBJ2-1 | 15 | - | few | TRBV28 | TGTGCCAGCATGCCACGTCCTCGGACTGACAATGAGCAGTTCTTC | CASMPRPRTDNEQFF
TRBJ1-5 | 19 | TRBD1 | many | TRBV12-3/TRBV12-4 | TGTGCCAGCAGTAGAAGATACCTAAAGGGACAGGCAGGAGGACAGCCCCAGCATTTT | CASSRRYLKGQAGGQPQHF
TRBJ1-2 | 16 | - | few | TRBV30 | TGTGCCCGGACCCAACAGGGACGTTCGGCTAACTATGGCTACACCTTC | CARTQQGRSANYGYTF
TRBJ1-2 | 13 | TRBD1 | many | TRBV11-1 | TGTGCCAGCAGCCCGCAGGGGGCAGGTGGCTACACCTTC | CASSPQGAGGYTF
TRBJ2-6 | 18 | - | many | TRBV27 | TGTGCCAGCAGCCCAGTTGGGGAACCTCTTGCTGGGGCCAACGTCCTGACTTTC | CASSPVGEPLAGANVLTF
TRBJ1-1 | 13 | - | many | TRBV12-3/TRBV12-4 | TGTGCCAGCAGCTCCTCCCTGGATACTGAAGCTTTCTTT | CASSSSLDTEAFF
TRBJ1-6 | 15 | TRBD1 | few | TRBV27 | TGTGCCAGCAAACCAGGGACAGGGGGCAATTCACCCCTCCACTTT | CASKPGTGGNSPLHF
TRBJ1-1 | 14 | - | - | TRBV6-2/TRBV6-3 | TGTGCCAGCAGTTACGGTCAGTATGGCACTGAAGCTTTCTTT | CASSYGQYGTEAFF
TRBJ1-3 | 14 | - | many | TRBV28 | TGTGCCAGCAGCCCAGGACATTCGAGAAACACCATATATTTT | CASSPGHSRNTIYF
TRBJ1-3 | 12 | - | - | TRBV20-1 | TGCAGTGCACCTCATTTCGGAAACACCATATATTTT | CSAPHFGNTIYF
TRBJ2-7 | 15 | TRBD2 | many | TRBV6-2/TRBV6-3 | TGTGCCAGCAGTGCCGGGACTAGCGGCTCCTACGAGCAGTACTTC | CASSAGTSGSYEQYF
TRBJ1-2 | 11 | - | - | TRBV20-1 | TGCAGTGTGGGGAGGCTAAAGGGCTACACCTTC | CSVGRLKGYTF
TRBJ1-5 | 15 | TRBD1 | few | TRBV2 | TGTGCCAGCAGTTCCCCGACAGGGGTTGAACAGCCCCAGCATTTT | CASSSPTGVEQPQHF
TRBJ1-5 | 13 | TRBD1 | many | TRBV5-6 | TGTGCCAGCAGCCTAGACAGGGGCCAGCCCCAGCATTTT | CASSLDRGQPQHF
TRBJ2-2 | 15 | - | - | TRBV15 | TGTGCCACCAGCAGGGAACGGGCGAACACCGGGGAGCTGTTTTTT | CATSRERANTGELFF
TRBJ2-5 | 17 | - | many | TRBV11-2 | TGTGCCAGCAGCTTAGGGTCTTTGGGGCAGCTTGGAGAGACCCAGTACTTC | CASSLGSLGQLGETQYF
TRBJ2-3 | 16 | TRBD2 | - | TRBV7-2 | TGTGCCAGCAGCTTAGGACTAGCGGGAGGCACAGATACGCAGTATTTT | CASSLGLAGGTDTQYF
TRBJ2-7 | 14 | - | many | TRBV15 | TGTGCCACCAGCAGAGTTGGCTCCCTCCACGAGCAGTACTTC | CATSRVGSLHEQYF
TRBJ1-5 | 13 | - | many | TRBV2 | TGTGCCAGCAGTGGACAGATCAATCAGCCCCAGCATTTT | CASSGQINQPQHF
TRBJ2-5 | 15 | TRBD2 | - | TRBV6-1 | TGTGCCAGCACCGGGACTAGCGGGCGTTGGGAGACCCAGTACTTC | CASTGTSGRWETQYF
TRBJ1-1 | 15 | - | - | TRBV19 | TGTGCCAGCCTAAGAGGAAGAGGATTAAACACTGAAGCTTTCTTT | CASLRGRGLNTEAFF
TRBJ1-3 | 13 | - | - | TRBV6-1 | TGTGCCAGCAGAACAGGGTACGGAAACACCATATATTTT | CASRTGYGNTIYF
TRBJ2-1 | 18 | - | once | TRBV7-8 | TGTGCCAGCAGCTTCCAACAAAATCGGGTCCCTATCTACAATGAGCAGTTCTTC | CASSFQQNRVPIYNEQFF
TRBJ2-2 | 13 | - | - | TRBV20-1 | TGCAGTGCTAGAATATTAGATGGCGGGGAGCTGTTTTTT | CSARILDGGELFF
TRBJ1-2 | 14 | TRBD1 | few | TRBV28 | TGTGCCAGCAGCACTACAGGGGGAGGGCATGGCTACACCTTC | CASSTTGGGHGYTF
TRBJ2-1 | 13 | - | - | TRBV11-2 | TGTGCCAGCAGCTTGAGGCAGTACAATGAGCAGTTCTTC | CASSLRQYNEQFF
TRBJ2-2 | 14 | - | many | TRBV2 | TGTGCCAGCAGTGAAGAGGGGACGGGCGGGGAGCTGTTTTTT | CASSEEGTGGELFF
TRBJ2-7 | 13 | - | - | TRBV19 | TGTGCCAGTAGTGTGGCGGCGCCCTACGAGCAGTACTTC | CASSVAAPYEQYF
TRBJ2-5 | 16 | TRBD2 | - | TRBV18 | TGTGCCAGCTCCCTAGGGACTAGCGGGAAGCAAGAGACCCAGTACTTC | CASSLGTSGKQETQYF
TRBJ2-5 | 15 | TRBD2 | many | TRBV28 | TGTGCCAGCTTGGGACTAGCGGGAGTGGGTGAGACCCAGTACTTC | CASLGLAGVGETQYF
TRBJ1-5 | 15 | - | few | TRBV6-5 | TGTGCCAGCAGTTACCCGGGGGCGCTTAATCAGCCCCAGCATTTT | CASSYPGALNQPQHF
TRBJ2-7 | 16 | TRBD1 | few | TRBV10-3 | TGTGCCATCAGTTCCACCTTGGACAGGGCGCTTCATCAGCAGTACTTC | CAISSTLDRALHQQYF
TRBJ1-4 | 14 | - | many | TRBV7-8 | TGTGCCAGCAGCCCGGGAGGCCCTAATGAAAAACTGTTTTTT | CASSPGGPNEKLFF
TRBJ2-7 | 14 | - | many | TRBV20-1 | TGCAGTGCTCGACAGACCCAAGGATACTACGAGCAGTACTTC | CSARQTQGYYEQYF
TRBJ1-6 | 15 | - | many | TRBV28 | TGTGCCAGCAGTTTCCCCAGGGTGGGGAATTCACCCCTCCACTTT | CASSFPRVGNSPLHF
TRBJ2-7 | 14 | - | - | TRBV7-9 | TGTGCCAGCAGTCCTGTAGGGGGGGCGAACGAGCAGTACTTC | CASSPVGGANEQYF